The 2 T cell receptor beta chains below were found in one sample sequenced in a study of Graves' ophthalmopathy and Graves' hyperthyroidism. Amplification from RNA transcripts yielded the TCR beta CDR3 regions. RT-PCR was first run with HTBI primers, then multiplex PCR in a second round. TCRdb independently ran MiXCR on the multiplex PCR reads; one entry per CDR3 protein. This table has around 400,000 distinct CDR3 sequences, around a fifth appearing once. Sample: peripheral blood. These receptors were obtained from a woman aged 18-29 years with stable Graves' hyperthyroidism.

The rearrangement uses TRBV5-1 and TRBJ1-5; D gene ambiguous. Germline CDR1 and CDR2: SGHRS and YFSETQ. The CDR3 contains 14 residues. V was trimmed by 4 bases and J by 12 bases, leaving 20 bases between them. The CDR3 DNA follows: TGCGCCAGCAGCCTGGGATTCCAAATCCGAGGCCAGCATTTT. This encodes CASSLGFQIRGQHF.

This clonotype was counted many times. This chain connects TRBV20-1 to TRBJ2-7; TRBD2 might be the D (5 bases). Trimming took 0 bases from V and 4 from J, leaving 13 bases between them. The CDR3 runs 14 residues. Per germline, CDR1 DFQATT and CDR2 SNEGSKA (reference sequence). The CDR3 reads CSARENTGSYEQYF. The CDR3 region has the DNA TGCAGTGCTAGAGAGAACACGGGATCGTACGAGCAGTACTTC.